Detailed here is one T cell receptor (beta chain). Time point given: pretreatment peripheral blood. The sample belongs to a study of PD-L1 blockade in urothelial cancer. Losses at the gene ends were 1 base for V and 4 bases for J; bases not matched to a gene: 2. The CDR3 covers 14 residues. Germline assignment: CDR1 SGHAT and CDR2 FQNNGV. The repertoire was sequenced with immunoSEQ multiplex PCR; TCRdb's copy has only in-frame clones and lacks some. This sample has tens of thousands of clones, with around 83% found just once. The source material was PBMCs, sampled around atezolizumab (anti-PD-L1) treatment. The chain employs TRBV11-2 and TRBJ2-3; 7 bases fit TRBD2. This receptor was taken from a woman in her 70s with urothelial cancer. This CDR3 is CASSLGGSPDTQYF. The CDR3 DNA reads TGTGCCAGCAGCTTAGGCGGGAGCCCAGATACGCAGTATTTT.